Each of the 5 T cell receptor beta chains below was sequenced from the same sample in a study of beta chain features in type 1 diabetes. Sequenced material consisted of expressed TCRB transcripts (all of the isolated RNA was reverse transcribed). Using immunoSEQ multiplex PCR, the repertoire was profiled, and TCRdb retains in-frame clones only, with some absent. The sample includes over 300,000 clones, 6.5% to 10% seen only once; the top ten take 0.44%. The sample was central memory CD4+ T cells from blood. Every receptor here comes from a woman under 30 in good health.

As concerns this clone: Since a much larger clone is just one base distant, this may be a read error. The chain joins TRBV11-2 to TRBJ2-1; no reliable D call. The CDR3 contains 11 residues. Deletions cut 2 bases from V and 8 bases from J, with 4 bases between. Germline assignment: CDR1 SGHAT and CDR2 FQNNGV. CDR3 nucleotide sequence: TGTGCCAGCAGCTTATACGATGAGCAGTTCTTC. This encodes CASSLYDEQFF.

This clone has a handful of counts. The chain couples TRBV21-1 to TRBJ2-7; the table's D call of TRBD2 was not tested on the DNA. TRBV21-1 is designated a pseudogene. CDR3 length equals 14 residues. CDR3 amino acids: CASSKGRDSYEQYF. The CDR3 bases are TGTGCCAGCAGCAAGGGTCGGGACTCCTACGAGCAGTACTTC.

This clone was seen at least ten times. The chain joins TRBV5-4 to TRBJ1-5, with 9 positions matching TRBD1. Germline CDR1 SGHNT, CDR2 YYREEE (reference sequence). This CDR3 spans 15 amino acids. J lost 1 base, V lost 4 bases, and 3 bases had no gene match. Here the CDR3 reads CASSPGTGSNQPQHF. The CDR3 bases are TGTGCCAGCAGCCCCGGGACAGGGAGCAATCAGCCCCAGCATTTT.

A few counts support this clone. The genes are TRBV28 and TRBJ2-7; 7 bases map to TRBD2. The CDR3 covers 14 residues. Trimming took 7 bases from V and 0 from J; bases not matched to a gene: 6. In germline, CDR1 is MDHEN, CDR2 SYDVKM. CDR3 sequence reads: CASISRDYSYEQYF. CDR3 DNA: TGTGCCAGCATTTCGCGGGACTACTCCTACGAGCAGTACTTC.

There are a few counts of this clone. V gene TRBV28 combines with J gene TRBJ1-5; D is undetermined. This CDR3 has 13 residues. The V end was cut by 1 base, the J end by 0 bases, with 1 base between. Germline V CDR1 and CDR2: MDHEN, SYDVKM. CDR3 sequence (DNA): TGTGCCAGCAGTTTATATAGCAATCAGCCCCAGCATTTT. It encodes CASSLYSNQPQHF.